This TCR beta chain was documented in a study of shared clonotypes between healthy human individuals. Findings of the study overall: Among non-shared clonotypes, generation probabilities were lower than among those shared by all four donors.

With regard to this clone: Antigen: not known.

The CDR3 is 15 amino acids. Germline V gives CDR1 MNHEY, CDR2 SMNVEV (reference sequence). V gave up 2 bases and J gave up 2 bases; unmatched junction bases: 3. Assay: immunoSEQ multiplex PCR; the TCRdb copy retains only in-frame clones and omits some. Of some 740,000 clones in the sample, approximately 92% were seen once. CD8 cells classed as naive were CD45RO-negative and positively selected for CCR7, excluding terminally differentiated effector memory CD45RA+ cells. The sample comprised naive CD8+ T cells sorted from blood. The chain couples TRBV27 to TRBJ2-3; 8 nucleotides agree with TRBD2. This TCR was recovered from a young man in good health. CDR3 sequence reads: CASSLGGRPTDTQYF. The CDR3 DNA reads as TGTGCCAGCAGTTTAGGCGGGAGGCCCACAGATACGCAGTATTTT.